This T cell receptor beta chain derives from a study of shared clonotypes between healthy human individuals. Study context: A couple of women and three men aged 18 to 49 served as donors. Notes on the study in general: Sample collection involved blood only; tissue repertoires are likely different.

Terminally differentiated effector memory CD45RA+ cells were excluded from the naive CD8 cells, which were CD45RO-negative and positively selected for CCR7. Sorted-subset replicate PCRs used around 0.2 ug DNA, tens of thousands of T cell genomes. The repertoire was sequenced with immunoSEQ multiplex PCR; TCRdb's copy has only in-frame clones and lacks some. The table records about 2 million clones, around 96% of them present only once. There are 13 residues in the CDR3. Germline V CDR1 and CDR2: MNHEY, SMNVEV (reference sequence). J was trimmed by 6 bases and V by 3 bases; bases with no gene match: 5. As regards this clone: Its antigen is as yet unknown.

The rearrangement joins TRBV27 to TRBJ2-7; the match to TRBD1 covers 7 bases. The specimen was naive CD8+ T cells sorted from blood. The sequence was obtained from a man between 18 and 35 years old in good health. The CDR3 nucleotides are TGTGCCAGCAGTTTGCAGGGGGTTGGCGAGCAGTACTTC. Its protein product is CASSLQGVGEQYF.